The 27 T cell receptor beta chains listed next were all sequenced from one sample in a study of CD8 T cells in Susac syndrome. With random hexamers, reverse transcription was performed on about 0.5 to 1 ug of RNA. TCRdb reanalysed the immunoSEQ multiplex PCR reads using MiXCR and keeps one entry per CDR3 protein. The sample has under 200,000 distinct CDR3 sequences, roughly 94% seen once. Input material: CD4+ T cells from PBMCs. The receptors were gathered from a human donor with Susac syndrome.

The chain recombines TRBV7-6 with TRBJ2-5, with 9 bases identical to TRBD1. Germline V lookup: CDR1 SGHVS, CDR2 FNYEAQ. The CDR3 runs 14 residues. J lost 5 bases, V lost 8 bases, and 9 bases had no gene match. The CDR3 protein is CASSPGTGQETQYF. CDR3 in DNA: TGTGCCAGCTCACCGGGGACAGGGCAGGAGACCCAGTACTTC.

This chain connects TRBV3-1 to TRBJ1-1; the D gene is possibly TRBD1 (6 bases). The CDR3 loop spans 15 amino acids. V shed 4 bases and J shed 7 bases, with 19 bases lying between them. CDR1 is LGHDT and CDR2 is YNNKEL in the germline V gene (reference sequence). In DNA, the CDR3 is TGTGCCAGCAGCCCCTCTAAACAGGGCAGGGGTGAAGCTTTCTTT. Encoded protein: CASSPSKQGRGEAFF. The variable domain in full, with the rest retrieved from reference TRBV3-1 and TRBJ1-1, is DTAVSQTPKYLVTQMGNDKSIKCEQNLGHDTMYWYKQDSKKFLKIMFSYNNKELIINETVPNRFSPKSPDKAHLNLHINSLELGDSAVYFCASSPSKQGRGEAFFGQGTRLTVV.

This clonotype was recorded once. The genes are TRBV27 and TRBJ2-6, with D perhaps TRBD1 or TRBD2 (5 bases each). V was shortened by 1 base and J by 4 bases, with 20 bases between the two germline ends. CDR3 length: 19 residues. Germline V CDR1 and CDR2: MNHEY, SMNVEV (reference sequence). CDR3 nucleotide sequence: TGTGCCAGCAGTTTATTATCGACAGCCCAGCTAGCCGGGGCCAACGTCCTGACTTTC. Residues: CASSLLSTAQLAGANVLTF.

The chain joins TRBV20-1 to TRBJ2-7; either TRBD1 or TRBD2 may fit D (5 bases each). This CDR3 has 16 residues. V dropped 4 bases and J dropped 0 bases, with 19 bases sitting between them. Per the germline V gene, CDR1 is DFQATT and CDR2 is SNEGSKA (reference sequence). The CDR3 region has the DNA TGCAGTGCTACTGAATTTGGGGGACGTAGCTCCTACGAGCAGTACTTC. Protein sequence: CSATEFGGRSSYEQYF.

This chain uses TRBV11-3 with TRBJ2-5, with 10 bases identical to TRBD2. V lost 7 bases and J lost 2; bases outside the gene matches: 13. Germline CDR1 and CDR2: SGHNT and YENEEA. The CDR3 spans 17 residues. The CDR3, as DNA: TGTGCCAGCAACACCGGGAGGATAGCGGGGGGACAAGAGACCCAGTACTTC. Translation gives CASNTGRIAGGQETQYF.

The chain carries TRBV2 and TRBJ2-1; TRBD2 matches 9 bases. This CDR3 contains 15 residues. V trimming: 7 bases; J trimming: 5 bases; junction bases outside the gene matches: 9. Germline V gene sequence: CDR1 SNHLY, CDR2 FYNNEI. CDR3 nucleotides: TGTGCCAGCAACCCCGAAGCGGGGGGTAACAATGAGCAGTTCTTC. Translated: CASNPEAGGNNEQFF.

The chain is built from TRBV7-2 and TRBJ2-3, with D tentatively TRBD2 (5 bases). The V and J ends lost 5 bases and 6 bases respectively, with 12 bases between them. The V gene's germline CDR1 is SGHTA and CDR2 FQGNSA. The CDR3 consists of 13 residues. For the CDR3, the DNA is TGTGCCAGCAGCCCCGAAAGGAGGGATACGCAGTATTTT. Translated: CASSPERRDTQYF.

The rearrangement joins TRBV7-9 to TRBJ2-5; D perhaps matches TRBD1 (6 bases). The CDR3 is 12 residues long. V lost 5 bases and J lost 7, with 11 bases in between. Per germline, CDR1 SEHNR and CDR2 FQNEAQ (reference sequence). The CDR3: CASSPEGVTQYF. CDR3 DNA sequence: TGTGCCAGCAGCCCAGAGGGGGTGACCCAGTACTTC.

This clonotype was observed a single time. The V call is TRBV12-5, the J call TRBJ2-1; a possible D gene is TRBD2 (6 bases). The CDR3 spans 15 residues. Trimming removed 5 bases from V and 10 bases from J, with 21 bases in between. CDR1 is LGHNT, CDR2 FRNRAP, per germline. DNA of the CDR3: TGTGCTAGTGGTGCGCCGGGGGTTCCTCGGTCAGAGCAGTTCTTC. This sequence encodes CASGAPGVPRSEQFF.

The J gene is TRBJ2-6, the V gene TRBV24-1; 9 nucleotides agree with TRBD1. This CDR3 contains 14 residues. The J segment lost 11 bases and the V segment lost 4 bases, leaving 5 bases of the junction unmatched. CDR1 and CDR2 from the germline V gene are KGHDR and SFDVKD. CDR3 nucleotides: TGTGCCACCAGTGACAGCCGGACAGGGGACGTCCTGACTTTC. Translation gives CATSDSRTGDVLTF.

J is TRBJ1-5 and V is TRBV29-1; maybe TRBD1 (5 bases). This CDR3 region has 14 residues. Trimming took 4 bases from V and 5 from J, leaving 15 bases between them. Germline lookup yields CDR1 SQVTM and CDR2 ANQGSEA. As DNA, the CDR3 is TGCAGCGTTGCCTGGGACCAAATTTATCAGCCCCAGCATTTT. The encoded protein is CSVAWDQIYQPQHF. The variable domain in full, with the rest retrieved from reference TRBV29-1 and TRBJ1-5, is SAVISQKPSRDICQRGTSLTIQCQVDSQVTMMFWYRQQPGQSLTLIATANQGSEATYESGFVIDKFPISRPNLTFSTLTVSNMSPEDSSIYLCSVAWDQIYQPQHFGDGTRLSIL.

The CDR3, as DNA: TGTGCCAGCAGGGATGTCAGGGACGAGCAGTACTTC. Residues: CASRDVRDEQYF. The V call is TRBV7-9, the J call TRBJ2-7, with D possibly matching TRBD1 (5 bases). The germline CDR1 and CDR2 sequences are SEHNR and FQNEAQ (reference sequence). The CDR3 has 12 amino acids. Trimming pared 6 bases from V and 5 bases from J, leaving 11 bases between.

The chain uses TRBV19 and TRBJ1-5, with a possible D match to TRBD1 (6 bases). Germline CDR1 is LNHDA and CDR2 is SQIVND (reference sequence). This CDR3 has 13 residues. V gave up 5 bases and J gave up 6 bases, with 11 bases separating them. CDR3 sequence (DNA): TGTGCCAGTAGTTTACAGGGAAGTCAGCCCCAGCATTTT. Translation gives CASSLQGSQPQHF.

A few counts support this clonotype. V gene TRBV3-1 combines with J gene TRBJ1-2, with D maybe TRBD1 (6 bases). The CDR3 contains 13 residues. The V end was cut by 6 bases, the J end by 4 bases, with 12 bases between. Germline-derived CDR1 and CDR2 are LGHDT and YNNKEL (reference sequence). CDR3: CASSPTGVYGYTF. The CDR3, as DNA: TGTGCCAGCAGTCCGACAGGAGTCTATGGCTACACCTTC.

This sequence joins TRBV7-9 and TRBJ2-3; D gene unclear. The CDR3 has 12 residues. The V end was cut by 5 bases, the J end by 4 bases, with 7 bases between. CDR1 is SEHNR and CDR2 is FQNEAQ in the germline V gene (reference sequence). The CDR3 loop reads CASSRLADTQYF. For the CDR3, the DNA is TGTGCCAGCAGCCGCCTGGCAGATACGCAGTATTTT.

The genes are TRBV2 and TRBJ2-7, with D perhaps TRBD2 (5 bases). Deletions cut 3 bases from V and 2 bases from J, with 8 bases between. CDR1 is SNHLY, CDR2 FYNNEI, per germline. This CDR3 is built from 13 residues. The CDR3 reads CASSETTAYEQYF. In nucleotides, the CDR3 is TGTGCCAGCAGTGAGACTACCGCCTACGAGCAGTACTTC.

In this sample, this clonotype turned up once. For the CDR3, the DNA is TGCAGTGCTAGGGGTCCAGATCAGCCCCAGCATTTT. It specifies CSARGPDQPQHF. The rearrangement joins TRBV20-1 to TRBJ1-5; D remains unclear. The V gene lost 3 bases and the J gene lost 5 bases, with 8 bases spanning the gap. Germline V gives CDR1 DFQATT, CDR2 SNEGSKA (reference sequence). This CDR3 is 12 amino acids long.

This chain uses TRBV2 with TRBJ2-6, with D perhaps matching TRBD1 (6 bases). CDR1 and CDR2 from the germline V gene are SNHLY and FYNNEI. The CDR3 has 13 residues. V was cut by 7 bases and J by 9 bases, with 13 bases left in between. The chain's CDR3 is CASTVGGVNVLTF. In DNA form, the CDR3 reads TGTGCCAGCACCGTAGGGGGTGTCAACGTCCTGACTTTC. The full variable domain, with the rest looked up from reference TRBV2 and TRBJ2-6, is EPEVTQTPSHQVTQMGQEVILRCVPISNHLYFYWYRQILGQKVEFLVSFYNNEISEKSEIFDDQFSVERPDGSNFTLKIRSTKLEDSAMYFCASTVGGVNVLTFGAGSRLTVL.

This chain uses TRBV11-1 with TRBJ2-6, with TRBD2 as a possible D gene (6 bases). V lost 5 bases, J lost 2 bases, and 13 bases lay in between. CDR1 and CDR2 (germline): SGHAT, FQDESV (reference sequence). This CDR3 contains 16 residues. CDR3 protein: CASSTRGKTGANVLTF. CDR3 in DNA: TGTGCCAGCAGCACGCGGGGCAAGACTGGGGCCAACGTCCTGACTTTC.

The chain carries TRBV9 and TRBJ1-4; TRBD1 matches at 8 bases. Germline assignment: CDR1 SGDLS and CDR2 YYNGEE. V shed 4 bases and J 6 bases; nucleotides not matched to a gene: 5. The length of the CDR3 is 14 residues. The CDR3 spells CASSLGQEDEKLFF. Here the CDR3 DNA reads TGTGCCAGCAGCTTGGGACAGGAAGATGAAAAACTGTTTTTT.

CDR3 amino acids: CASSLTGGPQETQYF. CDR3 nucleotides: TGTGCCAGCAGCTTAACCGGGGGCCCCCAAGAGACCCAGTACTTC. The V gene is TRBV7-9, the J gene TRBJ2-5; TRBD1 or TRBD2 may be the D gene (6 bases each). The length of the CDR3 is 15 residues. Trimming stripped 2 bases from V and 1 base from J, with 11 bases between. Germline lookup yields CDR1 SEHNR and CDR2 FQNEAQ (reference sequence).

The V gene is TRBV29-1, the J gene TRBJ1-1, with D maybe TRBD1 (5 bases). The CDR3 has 10 amino acids. The V end lost 7 bases, the J end lost 7 bases, and 10 bases lay between the germline ends. The germline gives CDR1 SQVTM, CDR2 ANQGSEA. CDR3 sequence (DNA): TGCAGCGCCCTGGGGGTTGAAGCTTTCTTT. It translates to CSALGVEAFF.

The rearrangement uses TRBV11-2 and TRBJ2-7; D may be TRBD1 (6 bases). Per the germline V gene, CDR1 is SGHAT and CDR2 is FQNNGV. Between the trimmed V and J ends, which lost 2 bases and 5 bases, there was a span of 16 bases. The CDR3 is 15 amino acids. CDR3 amino acids: CASSLMGRGLNEQYF. CDR3 coding DNA: TGTGCCAGCAGCTTAATGGGCAGGGGTCTCAACGAGCAGTACTTC.

The rearrangement joins TRBV4-3 to TRBJ2-1, with D uncertain. Germline V gene lookup returns CDR1 LGHNA and CDR2 YSLEER. The CDR3 runs to 14 residues. Trimming removed 0 bases from V and 7 bases from J, with 10 bases in between. The CDR3 sequence: CASSQDFLGNEQFF. The CDR3 bases are TGCGCCAGCAGCCAAGACTTCCTGGGGAATGAGCAGTTCTTC.

The V and J genes are TRBV5-1 and TRBJ2-7; 7 bases are shared with TRBD2. Trimming removed 0 bases from V and 0 bases from J; junction bases left unmatched: 6. CDR3 size: 16 residues. The germline gives CDR1 SGHRS, CDR2 YFSETQ. The DNA for the CDR3 is TGCGCCAGCAGCTTGGCCTTTAGCGGGCCCTCCTACGAGCAGTACTTC. The encoded protein is CASSLAFSGPSYEQYF. The full variable domain, rest sourced from reference TRBV5-1 and TRBJ2-7, is KAGVTQTPRYLIKTRGQQVTLSCSPISGHRSVSWYQQTPGQGLQFLFEYFSETQRNKGNFPGRFSGRQFSNSRSEMNVSTLELGDSALYLCASSLAFSGPSYEQYFGPGTRLTVT.

The chain couples TRBV7-8 to TRBJ2-1; D gene unclear. V was trimmed by 4 bases and J by 15 bases, leaving 13 bases between them. Germline CDR1 SGHVS, CDR2 FQNEAQ. The CDR3 loop spans 11 amino acids. The CDR3: CASSSNEARFF. The CDR3 bases are TGTGCCAGCAGCTCCAATGAGGCGCGGTTCTTC.

This chain joins TRBV30 and TRBJ2-3; the D gene is possibly TRBD2 (6 bases). The CDR3 runs 14 residues. In germline, CDR1 is GTSNPN, CDR2 SVGIG (reference sequence). V gave up 4 bases and J gave up 4 bases, with 15 bases separating them. This chain's CDR3 is CAWTPRGTPDTQYF. DNA of the CDR3: TGTGCCTGGACCCCTCGGGGGACCCCAGATACGCAGTATTTT. The whole variable domain, filled in from reference TRBV30 and TRBJ2-3, reads SQTIHQWPATLVQPVGSPLSLECTVEGTSNPNLYWYRQAAGRGLQLLFYSVGIGQISSEVPQNLSASRPQDRQFILSSKKLLLSDSGFYLCAWTPRGTPDTQYFGPGTRLTVL.